This TCR beta chain was observed in a study of T cell repertoires in aging, cancer and after chemotherapy. On the study more broadly: About 8.8 million TCR reads made up the full dataset.

By its share, this clonotype is medium-sized. Germline lookup yields CDR1 MNHEY and CDR2 SVGEGT. V was trimmed by 0 bases and J by 7 bases, leaving 13 bases between them. This CDR3 has 15 amino acids. Amplification of TCR beta used genomic DNA extracted from peripheral blood. TRB rearrangements spanning V, D and J were amplified using mixed TRB-A/B primers. TCRdb ran MiXCR on the multiplex PCR reads and lists one entry per CDR3 protein. The profile covers more than 2,000 distinct CDR3 sequences, with around a quarter appearing a single time and 40% to 50% taken by the ten largest. This TCR was sampled from a human donor with a solid tumor. This chain joins TRBV6-2 or TRBV6-3 and TRBJ1-5; D possibly corresponds to TRBD1 (5 bases). Material for sequencing was blood. CDR3 bases: TGTGCCAGCAGTTACTCGATGGCAGCAGGGCAGCCCCAGCATTTT. Amino acids: CASSYSMAAGQPQHF.